Listed here are 27 T cell receptor beta chains from one sample, sequenced in a study of blood T cell repertoires in COVID-19. Method: immunoSEQ multiplex PCR; TCRdb's copy keeps in-frame clones and lacks some. Among some 65,000 clones listed, 80% were seen once. The sequenced sample was peripheral blood. Every receptor here comes from a human donor in a cohort sampled during active COVID-19.

V is TRBV27 and J is TRBJ2-7, with TRBD2 matching 10 bases. V gave up 6 bases and J gave up 4 bases; unmatched junction bases: 9. Germline V gene lookup returns CDR1 MNHEY and CDR2 SMNVEV (reference sequence). The CDR3 consists of 15 residues. This CDR3 is CASSRTSGTRYEQYF. CDR3 nucleotide sequence: TGTGCCAGCAGCCGAACTAGCGGGACAAGGTACGAGCAGTACTTC.

The chain's CDR3 is CASSPVQGEESPLHF. CDR3 bases: TGTGCCAGCAGCCCAGTACAGGGGGAAGAATCACCCCTCCACTTT. V usage is TRBV7-9 and J usage is TRBJ1-6; 8 bases align to TRBD1. Germline V CDR1 and CDR2: SEHNR, FQNEAQ (reference sequence). Germline trimming cut 5 bases from V and 10 bases from J; bases unmatched to any gene: 10. The CDR3 is 15 residues long.

V gene TRBV15 combines with J gene TRBJ2-1, with D possibly TRBD2 on 7 matching bases. CDR3 length: 15 residues. Germline V gene sequence: CDR1 LNHNV, CDR2 YYDKDF (reference sequence). V was trimmed by 3 bases and J by 8 bases, leaving 17 bases between them. The CDR3 here is CATSRLLGEGDEQFF. In nucleotides, the CDR3 is TGTGCCACCAGCAGGCTTCTGGGGGAGGGGGATGAGCAGTTCTTC.

This rearrangement joins TRBV6-2 or TRBV6-3 to TRBJ2-5, with 8 bases fitting TRBD1. Germline CDR1 MNHEY, CDR2 SVGEGT. This CDR3 has 15 amino acids. The J segment lost 1 base and the V segment lost 5 bases, leaving 6 bases of the junction unmatched. The CDR3 region has the DNA TGTGCCAGCAGTCGAATTACAGGGGGCCAAGAGACCCAGTACTTC. Residues: CASSRITGGQETQYF.

The rearrangement uses TRBV6-2 or TRBV6-3 and TRBJ2-7; 7 nucleotides match TRBD1. V shed 4 bases and J 0 bases; nucleotides not matched to a gene: 3. Germline V gene sequence: CDR1 MNHEY, CDR2 SVGEGT. The CDR3 sequence is 14 residues long. In DNA, the CDR3 is TGTGCCAGCAGTTCTCGGACAGGCTCCTACGAGCAGTACTTC. Its protein product is CASSSRTGSYEQYF.

The chain recombines TRBV6-5 with TRBJ1-1; maybe TRBD1 (5 bases). Germline V lookup: CDR1 MNHEY, CDR2 SVGAGI. CDR3 length: 14 residues. V was pared by 3 bases and J by 3 bases, with 11 bases between. The DNA of the CDR3 is TGTGCCAGCAGTTATGGGGACTCAGACACTGAAGCTTTCTTT. Translated, it gives CASSYGDSDTEAFF.

The CDR3 bases are TGTGCCAGCAACACCGGGACAGGGGGCTATGGCTACACCTTC. This translates into CASNTGTGGYGYTF. This rearrangement joins TRBV9 to TRBJ1-2; 11 nucleotides agree with TRBD1. CDR1 SGDLS and CDR2 YYNGEE come from the germline V gene. The CDR3 contains 14 residues. The V gene end was trimmed by 6 bases and the J gene end by 4 bases; junction bases not matched to a gene: 5.

The V and J genes are TRBV9 and TRBJ1-1; the D is unclear. CDR1 and CDR2 (germline): SGDLS, YYNGEE. Trimming cost V 0 bases and J 0 bases, with 3 bases left between them. The CDR3 contains 13 residues. The CDR3 region is CASSVDMNTEAFF. The CDR3 DNA reads as TGTGCCAGCAGCGTAGACATGAACACTGAAGCTTTCTTT.

The chain couples TRBV28 to TRBJ2-7; D is perhaps TRBD1 (8 bases). The length of the CDR3 is 13 residues. The V end lost 6 bases, the J end lost 6 bases, and 15 bases lay between the germline ends. Germline V gene data show CDR1 as MDHEN and CDR2 as SYDVKM. CDR3 amino acids: CASSRTGRGEQYF. The CDR3 DNA reads as TGTGCCAGCAGCCGGACAGGGAGGGGCGAGCAGTACTTC.

This chain joins TRBV4-1 and TRBJ1-5; 7 nucleotides line up with TRBD1. V trimming: 4 bases; J trimming: 3 bases; junction bases outside the gene matches: 6. Germline-derived CDR1 and CDR2 are MGHRA and YSYEKL. The CDR3 runs to 15 residues. As DNA, the CDR3 is TGCGCCAGCAGCCCGTGGACAGGCATCAATCAGCCCCAGCATTTT. It is translated as CASSPWTGINQPQHF.

The V gene is TRBV7-6, the J gene TRBJ2-7; 7 bases match TRBD2. Per the germline V gene, CDR1 is SGHVS and CDR2 is FNYEAQ. There are 19 residues in the CDR3. V was clipped by 5 bases and J by 4 bases; unmatched bases: 23. CDR3 region: CASSEFPPQGGGGRYEQYF. The CDR3 DNA follows: TGTGCCAGCAGCGAATTCCCCCCCCAGGGCGGCGGCGGGAGATACGAGCAGTACTTC.

The J gene is TRBJ2-2, the V gene TRBV6-2 or TRBV6-3; D gene unclear. The CDR3 sequence is 15 residues long. From germline, CDR1 is MNHEY and CDR2 SVGEGT. Between the trimmed V and J ends, which lost 1 base and 5 bases, there was a span of 11 bases. DNA for the CDR3: TGTGCCAGCAGTTACTTTAGTCGGTCGACCGGGGAGCTGTTTTTT. It translates to CASSYFSRSTGELFF.

The chain employs TRBV19 and TRBJ1-4, with 8 bases aligning to TRBD1. V shed 2 bases, J shed 8 bases, and the junction held 4 bases outside the gene matches. This CDR3 contains 14 residues. The germline gives CDR1 LNHDA, CDR2 SQIVND (reference sequence). CDR3 bases: TGTGCCAGTAGTATACAGGGGGCGCAAGAAAAACTGTTTTTT. This translates into CASSIQGAQEKLFF.

This chain joins TRBV28 and TRBJ2-4, with D perhaps matching TRBD1 (5 bases). The CDR3 has 16 amino acids. Germline V lookup: CDR1 MDHEN, CDR2 SYDVKM. V was clipped by 4 bases and J by 0 bases, with 13 bases between them. CDR3 nucleotides: TGTGCCAGCAGTTCGACAGATTTTCAAGCCAAAAACATTCAGTACTTC. As protein: CASSSTDFQAKNIQYF.

The rearrangement uses TRBV29-1 and TRBJ2-5; 10 positions match TRBD1. The CDR3 has 16 residues. Germline CDR1 SQVTM, CDR2 ANQGSEA. Trimming removed 0 bases from V and 0 bases from J; junction bases left unmatched: 4. The CDR3 DNA reads as TGCAGCGTTGAAGATCCGGGACAGGGGTACCAAGAGACCCAGTACTTC. It specifies CSVEDPGQGYQETQYF.

V usage is TRBV5-5 and J usage is TRBJ2-5, with a weak D call TRBD2 (5 bases). This CDR3 contains 13 residues. The germline gives CDR1 SGHKS, CDR2 YYEKEE (reference sequence). V shed 0 bases and J shed 9 bases, with 12 bases lying between them. CDR3 DNA: TGTGCCAGCAGCTTGGCCACCCAGGAGGCCCAGTACTTC. Residues: CASSLATQEAQYF.

V usage is TRBV5-1 and J usage is TRBJ2-1; 12 bases line up with TRBD2. Germline V gene data show CDR1 as SGHRS and CDR2 as YFSETQ. V was pared by 6 bases and J by 9 bases, with 13 bases of the junction left unmatched. The CDR3 is made up of 16 amino acids. CDR3 loop: CASTPTSGSGTGEQFF. The CDR3 DNA follows: TGCGCCAGCACCCCGACTAGCGGGAGCGGAACAGGTGAGCAGTTCTTC.

This clone was observed a few times. The rearrangement joins TRBV9 to TRBJ2-1; a possible D gene is TRBD2 (6 bases). The germline gives CDR1 SGDLS, CDR2 YYNGEE. The CDR3 consists of 15 residues. V lost 0 bases and J lost 6, with 13 bases in between. This CDR3 reads CASSVEETRFNEQFF. DNA of the CDR3: TGTGCCAGCAGCGTAGAAGAGACTAGGTTCAATGAGCAGTTCTTC.

This clone was detected once. The chain employs TRBV5-6 and TRBJ2-7; a possible D gene is TRBD2 (7 bases). The CDR3 sequence is 13 residues long. The V end lost 8 bases, the J end lost 2 bases, and 14 bases lay between the germline ends. CDR1 and CDR2 (germline): SGHDT, YYEEEE. CDR3 DNA: TGTGCCAGTGGACAGCTAGCGGCCTACGAGCAGTACTTC. Its protein product is CASGQLAAYEQYF. The full variable domain, rest sourced from reference TRBV5-6 and TRBJ2-7, is DAGVTQSPTHLIKTRGQQVTLRCSPKSGHDTVSWYQQALGQGPQFIFQYYEEEERQRGNFPDRFSGHQFPNYSSELNVNALLLGDSALYLCASGQLAAYEQYFGPGTRLTVT.

CDR3 protein: CASSIGVGGQGNQPQHF. CDR3 bases: TGTGCCAGTAGTATAGGGGTTGGAGGACAGGGGAATCAGCCCCAGCATTTT. The chain couples TRBV19 to TRBJ1-5, with 9 positions matching TRBD1. This CDR3 spans 17 amino acids. Unmatched junction bases numbered 8, after V lost 1 base and J lost 4 bases. Looked up from germline, CDR1 is LNHDA and CDR2 is SQIVND (reference sequence).

This clone was seen once. J is TRBJ2-3 and V is TRBV27, with 8 bases fitting TRBD1. V was clipped by 6 bases and J by 1 base; unmatched bases: 6. Germline V CDR1 and CDR2: MNHEY, SMNVEV (reference sequence). The CDR3 has 15 residues. DNA for the CDR3: TGTGCCAGCAGGCTACCGGGACAGGGCACAGATACGCAGTATTTT. Residues: CASRLPGQGTDTQYF.

V and J are TRBV19 and TRBJ1-4; perhaps TRBD1 as D (5 bases). Germline V gives CDR1 LNHDA, CDR2 SQIVND (reference sequence). Trimming stripped 5 bases from V and 3 bases from J, with 10 bases between. This CDR3 spans 14 amino acids. The CDR3 loop is CASSSQGPNEKLFF. Here the CDR3 DNA reads TGTGCCAGTAGTTCCCAGGGCCCTAATGAAAAACTGTTTTTT. Drawing the rest from reference TRBV19 and TRBJ1-4, the complete variable domain is DGGITQSPKYLFRKEGQNVTLSCEQNLNHDAMYWYRQDPGQGLRLIYYSQIVNDFQKGDIAEGYSVSREKKESFPLTVTSAQKNPTAFYLCASSSQGPNEKLFFGSGTQLSVL.

This clone appeared once. The rearrangement joins TRBV5-4 to TRBJ2-3; D remains ambiguous. The germline CDR1 and CDR2 sequences are SGHNT and YYREEE (reference sequence). This CDR3 is built from 15 residues. The V and J ends lost 4 bases and 2 bases respectively, with 14 bases between them. Here the CDR3 DNA reads TGTGCCAGCAGCACCCGGAGTTCTTTCACAGATACGCAGTATTTT. Translating it yields CASSTRSSFTDTQYF.

There are a few counts of this clone. V and J are TRBV20-1 and TRBJ2-7; 12 bases map to TRBD2. In germline, CDR1 is DFQATT, CDR2 SNEGSKA (reference sequence). With 3 bases clipped from V and 4 bases from J, the junction kept 10 bases outside the gene matches. The CDR3 consists of 16 residues. The CDR3 sequence: CSASEPSGRAGYEQYF. The CDR3 DNA is TGCAGTGCTAGTGAGCCTAGCGGGAGGGCCGGGTACGAGCAGTACTTC.

The V and J genes are TRBV21-1 and TRBJ2-1; TRBD2, as called in the table, went unchecked against the DNA. TRBV21-1 represents a pseudogene. The CDR3 is 16 residues long. The CDR3 sequence is CASSRTRPTTYNEQFF. The CDR3 DNA is TGTGCCAGCAGCCGTACACGGCCCACGACTTACAATGAGCAGTTCTTC.

The chain uses TRBV6-5 and TRBJ1-1; TRBD1 is a possible D gene (6 bases). This CDR3 has 15 amino acids. V shed 2 bases and J shed 0 bases, with 10 bases lying between them. In germline, CDR1 is MNHEY, CDR2 SVGAGI. CDR3 sequence: CASSYGRGLNTEAFF. CDR3 in DNA: TGTGCCAGCAGTTACGGAAGGGGGTTGAACACTGAAGCTTTCTTT.

V gene TRBV7-8 combines with J gene TRBJ1-1; possible D gene TRBD1, 5 bases. CDR1 and CDR2 (germline): SGHVS, FQNEAQ. Deletions cut 5 bases from V and 5 bases from J, with 15 bases between. CDR3 size: 14 residues. CDR3 in DNA: TGTGCCAGCAGCCGGGGGGGGTGGTTGACTGAAGCTTTCTTT. Encoded protein: CASSRGGWLTEAFF.